Sequencing of this T cell receptor (beta chain) was carried out in a study of blood T cells in healthy people across ages. Details on this clonotype: The antigen remains undetermined.

Germline CDR1 is DFQATT and CDR2 is SNEGSKA (reference sequence). This CDR3 comprises 17 residues. Unmatched junction bases numbered 8, after V lost 6 bases and J lost 3 bases. A sample-barcoded 5' primer and a J-beta primer mix were used in a second PCR of about 7 to 12 cycles. TCRdb re-derived calls from the 5' RACE reads in MiXCR, one entry per CDR3 protein. The sample carries 700,000 to 1,000,000 distinct CDR3 sequences, under 45% recorded once. Overall study findings and caveats: Whereas aged donors had fewer naive CD4+ cells, long-lived donors had more of them and higher diversity.

The sequenced sample was blood. The receptor was derived from a man between 60 and 70 years old in good health. The V gene is TRBV20-1, the J gene TRBJ2-1; 16 bases map to TRBD2. In DNA form, the CDR3 reads TGCAGTGCGAAAGGGACTAGCGGGGGGGCCTTCTACAATGAGCAGTTCTTC. It codes for CSAKGTSGGAFYNEQFF.